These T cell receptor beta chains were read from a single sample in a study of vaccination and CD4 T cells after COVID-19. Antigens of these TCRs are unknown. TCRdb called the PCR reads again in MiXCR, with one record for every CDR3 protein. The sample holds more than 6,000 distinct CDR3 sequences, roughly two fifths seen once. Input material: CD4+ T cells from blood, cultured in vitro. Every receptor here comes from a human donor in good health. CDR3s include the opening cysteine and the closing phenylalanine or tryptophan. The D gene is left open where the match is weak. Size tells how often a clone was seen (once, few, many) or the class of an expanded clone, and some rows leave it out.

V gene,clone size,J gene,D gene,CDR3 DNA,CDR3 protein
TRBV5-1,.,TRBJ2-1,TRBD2,TGCGCCAGCAGCTTAACAAATAGCGGGGAAACCTACAATGAGCAGTTCTTC,CASSLTNSGETYNEQFF
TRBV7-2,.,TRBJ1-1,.,TGTGCCAGCAGCCTTACGTGGCAGGGCGGGGAAGCTTTCTTT,CASSLTWQGGEAFF
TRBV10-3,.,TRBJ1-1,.,TGTGCCATCAGTGATAGGGGTAACACTGAAGCTTTCTTT,CAISDRGNTEAFF
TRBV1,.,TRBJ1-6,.,TGCACCAGCAGCAGGGGGTCACCCCTCCACTTT,CTSSRGSPLHF
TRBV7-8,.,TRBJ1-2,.,TGTGCCAGCAGCTCACAGGACTATGGCTACACCTTC,CASSSQDYGYTF
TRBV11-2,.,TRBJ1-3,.,TGTGCCAGCAGTAGGGGGTCAGGAAACACCATATATTTT,CASSRGSGNTIYF
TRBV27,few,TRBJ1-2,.,TGTGCCAGCAGTTTACGCGGGGAGATTGGCTACACCTTC,CASSLRGEIGYTF
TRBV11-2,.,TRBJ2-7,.,TGTGCCAGCAGCTTAGGGGGCGGGCGCTTACCCTACGAGCAGTACTTC,CASSLGGGRLPYEQYF
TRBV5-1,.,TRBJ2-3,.,TGCGCCAGCAGCTTGTGGGGCTCGGCTAGCACAGATACGCAGTATTTT,CASSLWGSASTDTQYF
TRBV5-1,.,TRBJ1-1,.,TGCGCCAGCCGAATCAACAGTGAAGCTTTCTTT,CASRINSEAFF
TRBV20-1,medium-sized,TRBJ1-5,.,TGCAGTGCATCTACGATAGGGGTAGATCAGCCCCAGCATTTT,CSASTIGVDQPQHF
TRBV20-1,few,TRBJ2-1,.,TGCAGTGCTAGCGTGACCGCCGGGACTTGGGAGCAGTTCTTC,CSASVTAGTWEQFF
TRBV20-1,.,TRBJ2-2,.,TGCAGTGCCCGGACTGGGACGAACACCGGGGAGCTGTTTTTT,CSARTGTNTGELFF
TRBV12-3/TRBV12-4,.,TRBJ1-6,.,TGTGCCAGCACCCCCGGAATGAAATCACCCCTCCACTTT,CASTPGMKSPLHF
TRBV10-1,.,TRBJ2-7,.,TGCGCCAGCGCCGGGACAACTACTTACGAGCAGTACTTC,CASAGTTTYEQYF
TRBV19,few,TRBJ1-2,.,TGTGCCATTAAGAGGGGGGATGGCTACACCTTC,CAIKRGDGYTF
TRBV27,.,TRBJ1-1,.,TGTGCCAGCAGTTTTTCCCCTCCGGGGGCCTACACTGAAGCTTTCTTT,CASSFSPPGAYTEAFF
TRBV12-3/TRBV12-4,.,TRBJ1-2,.,TGTGCCAGCAGCCAGGTCCTATTGGGGGCGGGAGGCTACACCTTC,CASSQVLLGAGGYTF
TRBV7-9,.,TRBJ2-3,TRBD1,TGTGCCAGCAGCTTATACAGGGGGGCAGATACGCAGTATTTT,CASSLYRGADTQYF
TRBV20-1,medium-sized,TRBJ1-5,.,TGCAGTGCTAGGTGGGAGGGGGGACTCCGCAATCAGCCCCAGCATTTT,CSARWEGGLRNQPQHF
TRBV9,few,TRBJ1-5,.,TGTGCCAGCAGCGTAGGCCAGGGGTCGTTTCAGCCCCAGCATTTT,CASSVGQGSFQPQHF
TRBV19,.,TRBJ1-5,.,TGTGCCAGTACGGGGAATGGACAAGGGCCCCAGCATTTT,CASTGNGQGPQHF
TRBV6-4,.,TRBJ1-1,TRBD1,TGTGCCAGCAAAGTGACAGGGGTTGGCACTGAAGCTTTCTTT,CASKVTGVGTEAFF
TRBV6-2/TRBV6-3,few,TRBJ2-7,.,TGTGCCAGCAGTTGGACAGACTACGAGCAGTACTTC,CASSWTDYEQYF
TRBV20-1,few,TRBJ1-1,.,TGCAGTGCTCACGGCGGGGTCGAAGCTTTCTTT,CSAHGGVEAFF
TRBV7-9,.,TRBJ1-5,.,TGTGCCAGCAGCTCCTCCTCGGGCAATCAGCCCCAGCATTTT,CASSSSSGNQPQHF
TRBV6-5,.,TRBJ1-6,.,TGTGCCAGCAGTTACTCGGGCCCTGAGGGTACACCCCTCCACTTT,CASSYSGPEGTPLHF
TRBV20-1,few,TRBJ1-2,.,TGCAGTGCTAGAGAATCCCACTATGGCTACACCTTC,CSARESHYGYTF
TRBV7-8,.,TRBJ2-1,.,TGTGCCAGCAGCTTAGGGTGGGCCTACAATGAGCAGTTCTTC,CASSLGWAYNEQFF
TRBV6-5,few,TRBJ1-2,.,TGTGCCAGCAGTTGGGGGTATGGCTACACCTTC,CASSWGYGYTF
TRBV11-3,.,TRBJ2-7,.,TGTGCCAGCAGCTTAGAGGGGGAGCAGTACTTC,CASSLEGEQYF
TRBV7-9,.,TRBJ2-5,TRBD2,TGTGCCAGCAGCTTAGGTCTGGTGGGCGGCGGGGGGCCGGGAGAGACCCAGTACTTC,CASSLGLVGGGGPGETQYF
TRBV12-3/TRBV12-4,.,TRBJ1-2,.,TGTGCCAGCCTTGGAAAAGACTACACCTTC,CASLGKDYTF